Each of the 27 T cell receptor beta chains below was sequenced from the same sample in a study of T-cell memory formation after mild COVID-19. TCRdb reprocessed the 5' RACE reads with MiXCR, giving one entry per CDR3 protein. Altogether over 150,000 distinct CDR3 sequences are present, less than 20% being singletons, with the ten largest covering roughly 4%. Sequencing was carried out using PBMCs or a T cell subset sorted from them (not recorded which). The receptor set was obtained from a man younger than 35 who had mild COVID-19 (a few samples of this study predate the infection). Cell type and time point are not known.

The J gene is TRBJ1-1, the V gene TRBV10-3; no reliable D call. Germline values: CDR1 ENHRY, CDR2 SYGVKD. This CDR3 has 14 residues. V was clipped by 2 bases and J by 0 bases, with 7 bases between them. The CDR3 coding sequence is TGTGCCATCAGTGAGGCCGGAATGAACACTGAAGCTTTCTTT. This sequence encodes CAISEAGMNTEAFF.

The chain combines TRBV19 with TRBJ1-5; D possibly corresponds to TRBD1 (5 bases). The CDR3 loop spans 14 amino acids. Trimming cost V 6 bases and J 9 bases, with 18 bases left between them. Germline V CDR1 and CDR2: LNHDA, SQIVND (reference sequence). DNA of the CDR3: TGTGCCAGTAGAGTCGGGACGGACTCTTGGCCCCAGCATTTT. Protein: CASRVGTDSWPQHF.

The rearrangement joins TRBV7-2 to TRBJ2-1, with 8 positions matching TRBD2. The CDR3 is 12 residues long. The J segment lost 15 bases and the V segment lost 5 bases, leaving 9 bases of the junction unmatched. Germline assignment: CDR1 SGHTA and CDR2 FQGNSA. In DNA form, the CDR3 reads TGTGCCAGCAGCCCCTCGGGGGGGGCGCCGTTCTTC. Protein sequence: CASSPSGGAPFF.

The table lists this clonotype with a few counts. The chain has TRBV11-2 and TRBJ2-7, with D possibly being TRBD2 (5 bases). V was pared by 5 bases and J by 4 bases, with 12 bases between. The CDR3 is made up of 13 amino acids. CDR1 SGHAT and CDR2 FQNNGV come from the germline V gene. The CDR3 protein is CASSPGLEYEQYF. CDR3 bases: TGTGCCAGCAGCCCCGGACTCGAATACGAGCAGTACTTC.

This clonotype was counted between two and nine times. This chain connects TRBV7-2 to TRBJ2-2, with D tentatively TRBD1 (6 bases). The CDR3 has 15 residues. Germline CDR1 and CDR2: SGHTA and FQGNSA. The V end was cut by 1 base, the J end by 0 bases, with 6 bases between. In DNA form, the CDR3 reads TGTGCCAGCAGCTTAGAGGGGGCGAACACCGGGGAGCTGTTTTTT. It translates to CASSLEGANTGELFF.

This clonotype was detected a few times. V and J are TRBV4-3 and TRBJ1-6; D is possibly TRBD1 (6 bases). Per germline, CDR1 LGHNA and CDR2 YSLEER. The CDR3 covers 13 residues. Trimming removed 4 bases from V and 7 bases from J, with 8 bases in between. CDR3 in amino acids: CASSPQGNSPLHF. CDR3 sequence (DNA): TGCGCCAGCAGCCCGCAGGGGAATTCACCCCTCCACTTT.

The V and J genes are TRBV7-2 and TRBJ2-5; 9 bases agree with TRBD2. V was pared by 5 bases and J by 4 bases, with 11 bases of the junction left unmatched. The CDR3 runs 16 residues. Germline V CDR1 and CDR2: SGHTA, FQGNSA. The CDR3 loop is CASSPWMRGGRETQYF. The CDR3 DNA sequence: TGTGCCAGCAGCCCTTGGATGCGGGGGGGACGAGAGACCCAGTACTTC.

The rearrangement links TRBV10-3 to TRBJ1-5; D may be TRBD1 (5 bases). This CDR3 has 16 residues. V was pared by 2 bases and J by 9 bases, with 20 bases between. Germline V gene data show CDR1 as ENHRY and CDR2 as SYGVKD. The CDR3 DNA reads as TGTGCCATCAGTGAGCCAACGGGGCCAGCACCGGGGCCCCAGCATTTT. The encoded protein is CAISEPTGPAPGPQHF.

The genes are TRBV12-3 or TRBV12-4 and TRBJ1-5, with D hard to call. V lost 5 bases to trimming and J lost 5 bases, with 10 bases between them. The CDR3 consists of 13 residues. CDR3 DNA: TGTGCCAGCAGTATCACGACTTATCAGCCCCAGCATTTT. Encoded protein: CASSITTYQPQHF.

CDR3 in amino acids: CASRLQNTGELFF. CDR3 bases: TGTGCCAGCAGGCTCCAAAACACCGGGGAGCTGTTTTTT. V is TRBV28 and J is TRBJ2-2; D gene ambiguous. Germline V gene data show CDR1 as MDHEN and CDR2 as SYDVKM. The CDR3 runs 13 residues. V lost 6 bases to trimming and J lost 2 bases, with 7 bases between them.

The chain uses TRBV7-2 and TRBJ1-2; no firm D call. Germline V CDR1 and CDR2: SGHTA, FQGNSA. The CDR3 has 15 amino acids. V was cut by 1 base and J by 4 bases, with 13 bases left in between. The CDR3 DNA reads as TGTGCCAGCAGCTTAGATTCGGGCGGCGTCTATGGCTACACCTTC. This sequence encodes CASSLDSGGVYGYTF.

This clonotype came up a few times. The J gene is TRBJ1-6, the V gene TRBV7-2; a weak D match, TRBD1 (6 bases). Germline CDR1 and CDR2: SGHTA and FQGNSA. Trimming shortened V by 5 bases and J by 14 bases, and 25 bases separated the two germline ends. The CDR3 loop spans 16 amino acids. The DNA of the CDR3 is TGTGCCAGCAGCCTAACGGTGACAGGTTCCGCTTCGGCCCTCCACTTT. Translation gives CASSLTVTGSASALHF.

The chain uses TRBV20-1 and TRBJ2-3, with D unclear. The CDR3 extends over 11 amino acids. V lost 6 bases and J lost 4, with 8 bases in between. Looked up from germline, CDR1 is DFQATT and CDR2 is SNEGSKA (reference sequence). CDR3 sequence reads: CSAERADTQYF. In DNA form, the CDR3 reads TGCAGTGCAGAACGGGCAGATACGCAGTATTTT.

A few counts support this clonotype. The chain's CDR3 is CASVYREGGEQFF. In DNA, the CDR3 is TGTGCCAGCGTATACAGGGAGGGTGGTGAGCAGTTCTTC. This rearrangement joins TRBV7-2 to TRBJ2-1; D possibly corresponds to TRBD2 (7 bases). Looked up from germline, CDR1 is SGHTA and CDR2 is FQGNSA. V was pared by 8 bases and J by 9 bases, with 17 bases between. This CDR3 has 13 amino acids. The whole variable domain, filled in from reference TRBV7-2 and TRBJ2-1, reads GAGVSQSPSNKVTEKGKDVELRCDPISGHTALYWYRQSLGQGLEFLIYFQGNSAPDKSGLPSDRFSAERTGGSVSTLTIQRTQQEDSAVYLCASVYREGGEQFFGPGTRLTVL.

In this sample, this clonotype turned up a few times. V and J are TRBV30 and TRBJ2-7; TRBD1 matches at 10 bases. Germline trimming cut 1 base from V and 2 bases from J; bases unmatched to any gene: 2. The CDR3 sequence is 14 residues long. Germline lookup yields CDR1 GTSNPN and CDR2 SVGIG (reference sequence). The DNA of the CDR3 is TGTGCCTGGAGTGGAGGGACAGGGGCCTACGAGCAGTACTTC. It specifies CAWSGGTGAYEQYF.

This clonotype was counted only a few times. The chain recombines TRBV6-6 with TRBJ2-7; 8 nucleotides line up with TRBD2. Germline values: CDR1 MNHNY, CDR2 SVGAGI (reference sequence). The CDR3 contains 13 residues. With 4 bases clipped from V and 4 bases from J, the junction kept 3 bases outside the gene matches. The CDR3 DNA reads as TGTGCCAGCAGTTCTCCTAGCGGGTACGAGCAGTACTTC. Translation: CASSSPSGYEQYF.

This sequence joins TRBV5-1 and TRBJ2-2; tentative D call: TRBD1 (6 bases). CDR3 length: 15 residues. V was cut by 0 bases and J by 4 bases, with 10 bases left in between. Germline V gene sequence: CDR1 SGHRS, CDR2 YFSETQ. The DNA for the CDR3 is TGCGCCAGCAGCTTGGGGGGGCGTTTCACCGGGGAGCTGTTTTTT. This sequence encodes CASSLGGRFTGELFF.

The V call is TRBV7-2, the J call TRBJ1-2, with TRBD1 as a possible D gene (5 bases). V lost 3 bases to trimming and J lost 7 bases, with 12 bases between them. The germline gives CDR1 SGHTA, CDR2 FQGNSA. This CDR3 has 13 amino acids. The CDR3 coding sequence is TGTGCCAGCAGCTTGGAAAGGGGCCCTGGCTACACCTTC. Amino acid sequence: CASSLERGPGYTF.

This rearrangement joins TRBV10-3 to TRBJ2-5; 13 nucleotides line up with TRBD2. Germline CDR1 and CDR2: ENHRY and SYGVKD. The V gene end was trimmed by 4 bases and the J gene end by 2 bases; junction bases not matched to a gene: 1. The CDR3 is made up of 15 amino acids. The CDR3 nucleotides read TGTGCCATCAGTGCGGGACTAGCGGGGCAAGAGACCCAGTACTTC. Protein sequence: CAISAGLAGQETQYF.

This clonotype has just a few counts. This chain joins TRBV7-9 and TRBJ2-5; no definite D call. The CDR3 loop spans 11 amino acids. V was pared by 5 bases and J by 13 bases, with 14 bases between. From germline, CDR1 is SEHNR and CDR2 FQNEAQ (reference sequence). CDR3 amino acids: CASSNDWVLYF. DNA for the CDR3: TGTGCCAGCAGCAACGACTGGGTTTTGTACTTC.

Many counts were recorded for this clonotype. The chain links TRBV3-1 to TRBJ2-5, with 8 nucleotides matching TRBD2. The V segment lost 2 bases and the J segment 4 bases; nucleotides outside the gene matches: 6. Germline-derived CDR1 and CDR2 are LGHDT and YNNKEL (reference sequence). The CDR3 consists of 15 residues. The CDR3 DNA reads as TGTGCCAGCAGCCAACCGGGGGGGCCCACAGAGACCCAGTACTTC. Translation: CASSQPGGPTETQYF.

This clonotype has just a few counts. This sequence joins TRBV19 and TRBJ1-1; unclear D gene. Germline V gene data show CDR1 as LNHDA and CDR2 as SQIVND (reference sequence). V shed 1 base and J shed 6 bases, with 9 bases lying between them. The CDR3 extends over 13 amino acids. The DNA for the CDR3 is TGTGCCAGTAGTATAGGTTTGGTGGCTGAAGCTTTCTTT. Its translation: CASSIGLVAEAFF.

The V gene is TRBV27, the J gene TRBJ1-6; a weak D match, TRBD1 (5 bases). CDR1 and CDR2 from the germline V gene are MNHEY and SMNVEV (reference sequence). The germline V and J ends were trimmed by 0 bases and 9 bases, with 15 bases remaining between them. The CDR3 sequence is 16 residues long. CDR3 nucleotide sequence: TGTGCCAGCAGTTTATCGGCCATTGGGCAGGGTTCACCCCTCCACTTT. This translates into CASSLSAIGQGSPLHF.

This clonotype appeared a few times. The CDR3 DNA reads as TGTGCCAGCAGCCCCACTAGCGGGGGGCCAGATACGCAGTATTTT. This gives the protein CASSPTSGGPDTQYF. The V call is TRBV7-2, the J call TRBJ2-3; 12 bases align to TRBD2. The CDR3 spans 15 residues. Germline loops: CDR1 SGHTA, CDR2 FQGNSA. V was pared by 5 bases and J by 4 bases, with 4 bases of the junction left unmatched.

The V call is TRBV7-6, the J call TRBJ1-5; D remains unclear. V was pared by 3 bases and J by 0 bases, with 3 bases between. Germline V gene data show CDR1 as SGHVS and CDR2 as FNYEAQ. The CDR3 has 13 residues. The CDR3 bases are TGTGCCAGCAGCTTTCATAGCAATCAGCCCCAGCATTTT. Translating it yields CASSFHSNQPQHF.

This rearrangement joins TRBV7-2 to TRBJ2-2, with 10 bases identical to TRBD1. This CDR3 is built from 15 residues. From germline, CDR1 is SGHTA and CDR2 FQGNSA. V lost 9 bases, J lost 5 bases, and 9 bases stayed unmatched. CDR3 DNA sequence: TGTGCCAGTACCAAGACAGGGGGCTGGACCGGGGAGCTGTTTTTT. This translates into CASTKTGGWTGELFF.

V usage is TRBV7-2 and J usage is TRBJ2-5; weak D call: TRBD1 (7 bases). Germline V gives CDR1 SGHTA, CDR2 FQGNSA. Deletions cut 3 bases from V and 5 bases from J, with 13 bases between. CDR3 length: 14 residues. The CDR3 sequence: CASSLQGGRETQYF. Here the CDR3 DNA reads TGTGCCAGCAGCTTGCAGGGGGGACGGGAGACCCAGTACTTC. Combining the CDR3 with reference TRBV7-2 and TRBJ2-5 gives the whole variable domain GAGVSQSPSNKVTEKGKDVELRCDPISGHTALYWYRQSLGQGLEFLIYFQGNSAPDKSGLPSDRFSAERTGGSVSTLTIQRTQQEDSAVYLCASSLQGGRETQYFGPGTRLLVL.